This TCR beta chain was identified during a study of T cell repertoires in cytomegalovirus infection. Study-level background: CMV infection and matching HLA type were both indicated by public TCR beta signatures. Study-wide results and limits: Dominant in the ex vivo response were TCR beta clonotypes restricted by HLA-C and specific for CMV.

In TCRdb, the reads were re-called with MiXCR into one record per CDR3 protein. The sample comprises around 190,000 distinct CDR3 sequences, around an eighth of which are singletons, and over 20% rests with the top ten. This clonotype occurred many times. Its antigen is unidentified. V was cut by 4 bases and J by 0 bases, with 13 bases left in between. This CDR3 region has 16 residues. Germline CDR1 is MDHEN and CDR2 is SYDVKM. Source material: PBMCs. The receptor was isolated from a human donor in good health (CMV status not recorded). Some clones in this sample may be carry-over from other donors' samples. The chain joins TRBV28 to TRBJ2-4; no firm D call. For the CDR3, the DNA is TGTGCCAGCAGTTCCACAGCGAACCTAGCCAAAAACATTCAGTACTTC. This codes for CASSSTANLAKNIQYF. Supplemented by reference TRBV28 and TRBJ2-4, the full variable domain reads DVKVTQSSRYLVKRTGEKVFLECVQDMDHENMFWYRQDPGLGLRLIYFSYDVKMKEKGDIPEGYSVSREKKERFSLILESASTNQTSMYLCASSSTANLAKNIQYFGAGTRLSVL.